Here is one TCR beta chain with its context. This clone has more than one count but fewer than ten. The specificity of this receptor is unknown. No much larger clone exists at a distance of one base, and base qualities are not known. CD4+ T cells from unexposed donors were collected before the COVID-19 pandemic (2011-2018). After less than eleven days of culture, CD4+ T cells were isolated with the EasySep CD4+ T cell isolation kit. Unexposed donor CD4+ T cells were tested for reactivity to SARS-CoV-2 S and N and four common cold coronavirus spike pools, as cell number allowed. Each well held 1.5 million to 2 million PBMCs cultured in IMDM containing roughly 5% human AB serum and about 9.4 IU/ml IL-2. Half of the culture medium was replaced with fresh IL-2-containing medium on days 3 and 7. Each peptide culture condition was generally run in triplicate replicate wells. Leukapheresis product for the unexposed donors was bought commercially. Ficoll-Paque PLUS gradient centrifugation was used to isolate PBMCs from either whole blood or leukapheresis product. The PBMCs went either fresh into the expansion assay or into cryopreservation at -140 degrees C. The QIAamp Micro DNA Kit was used to extract genomic DNA from the CD4+ T cells.

The library was produced with the immunoSEQ multiplex PCR assay. Per the authors' processing: During preprocessing, nonproductive sequences were discarded, as were any CDR3s that did not begin with C, did not end with F or W, or were shorter than 7 amino acids. Antigen-specific clonotypes were called with the MANAFEST web app on the basis of expansion relative to the reference and to other culture wells. A clone counted as positive if significantly expanded in 2 of 3 replicate wells versus the reference culture at FDR below 0.05. To be called positive, a clone also had to show significant expansion compared with every other tandem well and an odds ratio greater than 5. Pairwise Levenshtein distance, computed with the stringdist R package after three terminal residues were trimmed from each end, was used as the measure of CDR3 homology. TCRdb carries this immuneACCESS record with in-frame sequences only. Its versions omit some clonotypes, under half of them owing to an unresolved V gene in the studies checked, with the rest unexplained. The V and J calls and clone size are taken from that table; D and trimming were inferred from the DNA. This sample holds some 11,000 clones; 65% to 75% were observed only once. 18% of the sample belongs to the ten largest clones.

The source of the sample is a study of CD4 T cells in relation to SARS-CoV-2 and coronaviruses (dated by TCRdb to the early 2020s). With respect to the entire study: The ViraFEST assay cultured PBMCs with antigen for 10 days, then sequenced TCR beta CDR3s to find antigen-specific clonal expansions. At the level of individual TCR clonotypes, the study evaluated whether memory CD4+ T cells crossreact between the spike proteins of SARS-CoV-2 and those of common cold coronaviruses. The Adaptive Biotechnologies TCR-sequencing kit was used to sequence samples from three pre-COVID donors and the naive versus memory experiments, whereas other data were Illumina-based. A different, Illumina-based TCR-beta assay was used to sequence expansion assays from other donors in the study. Patient-derived lymphoblastoid cell lines were used to map the HLA restriction of shared crossreactive spike epitopes. The negative reference condition was either a culture with an HIV-1 Nef peptide pool or a culture with no peptide. General study outcomes and caveats: Compared with monoreactive clones, crossreactive clones had significantly weaker SARS-CoV-2-driven expansion, a result consistent with antigenic imprinting. Small numbers of patients and of tested TCRs were a limitation of the study. Because no donor provided both pre-pandemic and post-infection samples, tracing the source of pre-existing responses was limited. Since the crossreactivity analysis centred on spike protein, crossreactivity against other viral proteins was not assessed. In approximately 60% of donors, memory CD4+ clonotypes turned up that crossrecognized SARS-CoV-2 and at least one common cold coronavirus spike.

Via the germline V gene (reference sequence), CDR1 is LGHDT and CDR2 YNNKEL. The CDR3 goes from the cysteine to the phenylalanine over 15 residues. Only CDR3 DNA is held: 45 bases, read in frame from base 1. After removal of 4 bases from V and 5 bases from J, the junction retains 10 bases not matched to a gene. Material: CD4+ T cells from PBMCs, cultured in vitro. This chain joins TRBV3-1 (or the pseudogene TRBV3-2) to TRBJ2-7, and 8 bases in between align with TRBD2. The sequence was obtained from a human donor in good health. At the DNA level, the sequence is TGTGCCAGCAGCCGACTGGGACTAGAATCCGACGAGCAGTACTTC. This yields the protein CASSRLGLESDEQYF.